The T cell receptor (beta chain) described here comes from a study of blood T cell repertoires in COVID-19 (dated by TCRdb to the early 2020s). General notes on the study: Samples from collaborators originated in the United States, Italy and Spain and spanned both the acute and convalescent phases of COVID-19. The repertoires were made available in a free public database intended to serve as a resource for research on the immune response to SARS-CoV-2. The prospective study material was composed of cDNA or gDNA derived from T cells, B-cell-depleted T cells, or PBMCs. Deeply sampled blood TCRbeta repertoires from subjects exposed to, actively infected with, or recovered from COVID-19 were included in the dataset. A de-identified subject ID, COVID-19 status, age in years and sex were almost always included in the sample metadata. The samples were drawn from two sources: the first 160 participants of the ongoing ImmuneRACE study, and 950 to 1,500 subjects contributed by 6 global collaborators. Where available, HLA class I and class II types were obtained from metadata supplied by the sample provider rather than from assay-based typing. Broader findings and caveats from the paper: How much clinical and demographic metadata was included differed by source and by participant, and the metadata was provided uncurated.

The germline V and J ends show losses of 2 bases and 0 bases respectively, and no gene match explains 3 bases of the junction. From the germline V gene, CDR1 is MNHEY and CDR2 is SVGAGI. The CDR3, cysteine through phenylalanine, is 15 amino acids long. Only the CDR3 part of the read is kept: 45 bases, read in frame from the first base. Comments on this clone: Its binding antigen is unknown. No base qualities exist here, and no much larger clone lies one base off it.

Whole blood was collected in K2EDTA tubes by collaborating institutions according to the institutions' own protocols. For TCRbeta analysis, collaborators shipped samples as frozen whole blood, isolated PBMCs, or DNA extracted from either of those sample types. The immunoSEQ Assay, a bias-controlled multiplex PCR, was used to amplify TCRbeta CDR3 regions from genomic DNA. Per the original workflow: Within the assay, amplification of reference gene primers was used to estimate how many nucleated cells each sample contained. To quantify the absolute abundance of each unique TCRbeta CDR3 rearrangement, sequence reads were collapsed and filtered. For each sample, productive Simpson clonality was calculated as the square root of Simpson's diversity index across productive rearrangements. The source is immuneACCESS, and TCRdb retained only in-frame sequences with V and J called. Part of the clones is not carried over; for the studies checked, unresolved V genes explain less than half of this, and the remainder is unexplained. V and J calls and clone size come straight from that table; D and trimming were deduced from the DNA. Recorded for this sample are approximately 130,000 clones; around 80% of them occurred a single time. Roughly 5.5% of the sample is taken by the ten largest.

The specimen was peripheral blood. This sequence originates from a man at least 80 years old with active or convalescent COVID-19. The V and J segments used are TRBV6-5 and TRBJ2-7, and 8 bases in between align with TRBD1. The CDR3: CASSYGGTGSYEQYF. The sequenced DNA: TGTGCCAGCAGTTACGGGGGGACAGGCTCCTACGAGCAGTACTTC.